These 6 T cell receptor beta chains share one sample of origin, sequenced in a study of T cell changes during pregnancy in multiple sclerosis (dated by TCRdb to between 2018 and 2020). Library generation was performed with the immunoSEQ multiplex PCR assay. TCRdb obtained this table from immuneACCESS and retained in-frame rearrangements with V and J assigned. These tables miss some clones; where compared with another copy, unresolved V genes account for less than half of the shortfall, and the remainder is unexplained. The sample data list 60,000 to 65,000 clones, and 80% to 95% of these were observed just once. The ten largest clonotypes hold around 2.5% of the sample. The sample here was peripheral blood, taken in the second trimester of pregnancy. Every receptor here comes from a female donor in good health, enrolled as a control in a pregnancy study.

The chain is built from TRBV6-5 and TRBJ2-5, with D uncertain. Deletions cut 5 bases from V and 9 bases from J, with 10 bases between. CDR1 is MNHEY, CDR2 SVGAGI, per germline. CDR3 length: 11 residues. CDR3: CASSATRPQYF. CDR3 in DNA: TGTGCCAGCAGTGCGACCAGGCCCCAGTACTTC.

This sequence joins TRBV5-4 and TRBJ1-1, with D unresolved. The V and J ends lost 2 bases and 1 base respectively, with 12 bases between them. Germline V gives CDR1 SGHNT, CDR2 YYREEE (reference sequence). The CDR3 extends over 15 amino acids. CDR3 sequence reads: CASSFPFSGNTEAFF. CDR3 nucleotide sequence: TGTGCCAGCAGCTTCCCTTTTTCCGGGAACACTGAAGCTTTCTTT.

The chain links TRBV6-5 to TRBJ2-7; 9 bases fit TRBD2. CDR3 length: 15 residues. V shed 4 bases, J shed 3 bases, and the junction held 7 bases outside the gene matches. Germline CDR1 is MNHEY and CDR2 is SVGAGI. CDR3 in DNA: TGTGCCAGCAGTTCCCCGGGACTAGCCATCTACGAGCAGTACTTC. This sequence encodes CASSSPGLAIYEQYF.

The chain carries TRBV7-3 and TRBJ1-1; D is possibly TRBD1 (6 bases). The length of the CDR3 is 14 residues. Trimming pared 0 bases from V and 4 bases from J, leaving 9 bases between. Germline V gives CDR1 SGHTA, CDR2 FQGTGA. The CDR3 reads CASSLTDSLTEAFF. The CDR3 DNA follows: TGTGCCAGCAGCTTAACGGACAGTCTCACTGAAGCTTTCTTT.

The chain employs TRBV2 and TRBJ1-4; tentative D call: TRBD1 (6 bases). CDR1 is SNHLY and CDR2 is FYNNEI in the germline V gene. Trimming removed 7 bases from V and 4 bases from J, with 13 bases in between. The CDR3 loop spans 14 amino acids. CDR3 loop: CASTPGEFNEKLFF. CDR3 coding DNA: TGTGCCAGCACGCCAGGGGAGTTTAATGAAAAACTGTTTTTT. Complete variable domain (other parts from reference TRBV2 and TRBJ1-4): EPEVTQTPSHQVTQMGQEVILRCVPISNHLYFYWYRQILGQKVEFLVSFYNNEISEKSEIFDDQFSVERPDGSNFTLKIRSTKLEDSAMYFCASTPGEFNEKLFFGSGTQLSVL.

The rearrangement links TRBV18 to TRBJ2-1; TRBD2 matches at 11 bases. The CDR3 contains 15 residues. Germline V CDR1 and CDR2: KGHSH, LQKENI. V shed 2 bases, J shed 3 bases, and the junction held 0 bases outside the gene matches. CDR3 nucleotide sequence: TGTGCCAGCTCACCAGGGACTAGCGGCTACAATGAGCAGTTCTTC. Protein: CASSPGTSGYNEQFF.